The rows below give T cell receptor beta chains drawn from one sample of a study of cytomegalovirus exposure and HLA in healthy donors. Sequencing used immunoSEQ multiplex PCR; TCRdb keeps in-frame clones, though not all of them. The table records over 65,000 clones, 67% of them present only once. Sequencing was performed on PBMCs. The origin of the receptors is a woman in her 50s in good health and CMV-seropositive. Each CDR3 is given without its conserved first and last residue. Clone size is not always given. Where it is, it says once, few, many or a class for expanded clones.

abundance	v_gene	len	CDR3aa
.	TRBV6-1	13	ASSGSKSRQETQY
.	TRBV7-7	11	ASRGASTDTQY
.	TRBV30	13	AWRNTGNIQETQY
.	TRBV19	12	ASSTPSGFNEQF
few	TRBV7-3	14	ASSLEGSSGTYEQY
.	TRBV7-6	11	ASSLIQLDTQY
.	TRBV7-9	13	ASSPRTLAGDEQF
.	TRBV11-2	15	ASSSGPHSGVRETQY
.	TRBV2	12	ASSDGYSTGELF
once	TRBV5-1	16	ASSLGETRAPGANVLT
.	TRBV7-6	12	ASSLIGGANVLT
.	TRBV9	12	ASSGTVMNTEAF
.	TRBV2	10	ASSVAGWEQY
.	TRBV7-3	11	ASSPRADTEAF
once	TRBV6-1	13	ASSEGGVGDSPLH
.	TRBV6-5	13	ASSYPGTGLTEAF
.	TRBV7-9	12	ASSVNGGKDTQY
few	TRBV27	12	ASFPGTGLREQY
.	TRBV6-1	14	ASSEVPGTGNYGYT
.	TRBV9	14	ASSASSGGLQETQY
.	TRBV5-1	13	ASSRNQGPNSPLH
.	TRBV27	12	ASSTGLRESPLH
.	TRBV23-1	13	ASSQRDRVRETQY
.	TRBV11-1	13	ASSLRRGDDNEQF
.	TRBV19	11	ASSRRDSDGYT
.	TRBV9	11	ASRGTSGAEQF
.	TRBV4-2	12	ASSQRNQGNGYT
.	TRBV28	14	ASSLRGTGQGTEAF
.	TRBV21-1	12	ASSPQGAPHGYT
.	TRBV7-9	13	ASSLESSGVGTQY
.	TRBV5-5	14	ASSSGTGEANQPQH